This passage covers 24 T cell receptor beta chains from one sample sequenced in a study of blood T cell repertoires in COVID-19. TCRdb's table, derived via immunoSEQ multiplex PCR, lists solely in-frame clones and lacks some. The sample yields about 57,000 clones, approximately 79% seen once. Sequenced sample: peripheral blood. The receptors stem from a human donor in a cohort sampled during active COVID-19.

The chain recombines TRBV5-1 with TRBJ2-1, with TRBD2 matching over 7 bases. V lost 2 bases and J lost 6; bases outside the gene matches: 14. CDR1 is SGHRS, CDR2 YFSETQ, per germline. The CDR3 contains 17 residues. The CDR3, as DNA: TGCGCCAGCAGCTTCGGGGGGAGCGTTATACCCGTCAATGAGCAGTTCTTC. Translating gives CASSFGGSVIPVNEQFF.

This clone has just a few counts. V is TRBV18 and J is TRBJ1-5; 7 positions agree with TRBD1. The CDR3 consists of 15 residues. V shed 4 bases and J 1 base; nucleotides not matched to a gene: 4. In germline, CDR1 is KGHSH, CDR2 LQKENI. The CDR3: CASSRGTESNQPQHF. The CDR3 DNA follows: TGTGCCAGCTCACGAGGGACAGAAAGCAATCAGCCCCAGCATTTT.

V usage is TRBV2 and J usage is TRBJ2-2, with 14 bases that match TRBD2. There are 17 residues in the CDR3. Germline lookup yields CDR1 SNHLY and CDR2 FYNNEI. The V and J ends lost 4 bases and 4 bases, in that order; junction bases with no gene match: 5. For the CDR3, the DNA is TGTGCCAGCAGTGGACTAGCGGGAGGGCTAGGCACCGGGGAGCTGTTTTTT. This gives the protein CASSGLAGGLGTGELFF.

The chain has TRBV19 and TRBJ1-3; 8 nucleotides line up with TRBD1. V was clipped by 10 bases and J by 3 bases; unmatched bases: 11. The V gene's germline CDR1 is LNHDA and CDR2 SQIVND (reference sequence). There are 15 residues in the CDR3. CDR3 protein: CATGTRQGIGNTIYF. The DNA for the CDR3 is TGTGCCACCGGGACCAGACAGGGGATTGGAAACACCATATATTTT. Based on the CDR3 plus reference TRBV19 and TRBJ1-3, the full variable domain is DGGITQSPKYLFRKEGQNVTLSCEQNLNHDAMYWYRQDPGQGLRLIYYSQIVNDFQKGDIAEGYSVSREKKESFPLTVTSAQKNPTAFYLCATGTRQGIGNTIYFGEGSWLTVV.

This clone showed up just once. The chain recombines TRBV5-6 with TRBJ2-1, with 7 bases aligning to TRBD1. This CDR3 is built from 16 residues. Unmatched junction bases numbered 12, after V lost 9 bases and J lost 0 bases. Looked up from germline, CDR1 is SGHDT and CDR2 is YYEEEE. The chain's CDR3 is CATTGERLSSYNEQFF. The CDR3 DNA reads TGTGCCACCACAGGGGAGCGCCTGAGCTCCTACAATGAGCAGTTCTTC.

This sequence joins TRBV12-3 or TRBV12-4 and TRBJ2-3; D is possibly TRBD1 (5 bases). The CDR3 covers 13 residues. Trimming took 3 bases from V and 3 from J, leaving 7 bases between them. The CDR3 sequence: CASSFRQTDTQYF. In nucleotides, the CDR3 is TGTGCCAGCAGTTTTCGACAGACAGATACGCAGTATTTT.

This chain joins TRBV3-1 (or the pseudogene TRBV3-2) and TRBJ2-1, with 8 bases matching TRBD2. Looked up from germline, CDR1 is LGHDT and CDR2 is YNNKEL (reference sequence). V lost 4 bases to trimming and J lost 9 bases; unmatched junction nucleotides: 14. The CDR3 spans 16 residues. The CDR3 here is CASSRGQRSGGGEQFF. CDR3 bases: TGTGCCAGCAGCCGGGGTCAACGATCGGGAGGGGGTGAGCAGTTCTTC.

The genes are TRBV30 and TRBJ2-1; 12 nucleotides align to TRBD2. Germline values: CDR1 GTSNPN, CDR2 SVGIG (reference sequence). The V gene end was trimmed by 3 bases and the J gene end by 7 bases; junction bases not matched to a gene: 4. This CDR3 has 14 amino acids. The CDR3: CAWRRLAGANEQFF. The CDR3 DNA is TGTGCCTGGAGGAGACTAGCGGGAGCGAATGAGCAGTTCTTC.

The gene calls are TRBV18 and TRBJ2-7; TRBD1 is a possible D gene (6 bases). The CDR3 has 17 residues. The ends were cut back, 3 bases at V and 3 bases at J, with 21 bases in the middle. Germline V gene data show CDR1 as KGHSH and CDR2 as LQKENI. The CDR3 spells CASSPYLAGRGSYEQYF. CDR3 nucleotide sequence: TGTGCCAGCTCACCCTATTTGGCTGGCAGGGGTAGCTACGAGCAGTACTTC.

The J gene is TRBJ2-5, the V gene TRBV7-2; 12 bases are shared with TRBD1. From germline, CDR1 is SGHTA and CDR2 FQGNSA. V dropped 5 bases and J dropped 4; count of bases not matched to a gene: 8. The length of the CDR3 is 16 residues. The CDR3 is CASSGTGQGAIETQYF. CDR3 DNA: TGTGCCAGCAGCGGGACGGGACAGGGGGCGATAGAGACCCAGTACTTC.

The J gene is TRBJ1-2, the V gene TRBV27; TRBD1 matches 7 bases. J gave up 6 bases and V 6 bases, and 10 bases lay outside the gene matches. The V gene's germline CDR1 is MNHEY and CDR2 SMNVEV (reference sequence). There are 14 residues in the CDR3. Here the CDR3 DNA reads TGTGCCAGCAGCCCATTACAGGGGCGAGATGGCTACACCTTC. This sequence encodes CASSPLQGRDGYTF.

V usage is TRBV18 and J usage is TRBJ1-1; D is unresolved. Germline V gene lookup returns CDR1 KGHSH and CDR2 LQKENI. V was trimmed by 6 bases and J by 0 bases, leaving 11 bases between them. The CDR3 loop spans 14 amino acids. The CDR3 region has the DNA TGTGCCAGCTCGGCCCAGACAATGAACACTGAAGCTTTCTTT. Residues: CASSAQTMNTEAFF.

The V and J genes are TRBV13 and TRBJ1-3, with D perhaps matching TRBD1 (6 bases). The CDR3 totals 12 residues. V was pared by 5 bases and J by 9 bases, with 11 bases between. The germline V gene has CDR1 PRHDT and CDR2 FYEKMQ (reference sequence). As DNA, the CDR3 is TGTGCCAGCAGCCAAGGGGGGGGCACCATATATTTT. The encoded protein is CASSQGGGTIYF.

This clone turned up a few times. The chain is built from TRBV4-3 and TRBJ2-3, with 10 positions matching TRBD2. This CDR3 spans 17 amino acids. Trimming cost V 0 bases and J 7 bases; bases outside gene matches: 10. Per germline, CDR1 LGHNA and CDR2 YSLEER. The CDR3 DNA reads TGCGCCAGCAGCCAAGATGGACTAGCGGAAGGGGTGTATACGCAGTATTTT. Translation gives CASSQDGLAEGVYTQYF.

The rearrangement links TRBV20-1 to TRBJ1-1, with D possibly being TRBD1 (5 bases). Germline V gene lookup returns CDR1 DFQATT and CDR2 SNEGSKA (reference sequence). Between the trimmed V and J ends, which lost 4 bases and 5 bases, there was a span of 14 bases. This CDR3 contains 13 residues. DNA for the CDR3: TGCAGTGCTACTGACTGGGGCCGAACTGAAGCTTTCTTT. Its translation is CSATDWGRTEAFF.

The V gene is TRBV7-3, the J gene TRBJ2-1, with D perhaps matching TRBD1 (6 bases). Trimming removed 5 bases at V and 6 bases at J, with 17 bases between. Germline CDR1 is SGHTA and CDR2 is FQGTGA. The CDR3 runs 15 residues. As DNA, the CDR3 is TGTGCCAGCAGCCCCCCGGGGACAAGAGGCAATGAGCAGTTCTTC. This translates into CASSPPGTRGNEQFF. Drawing the rest from reference TRBV7-3 and TRBJ2-1, the complete variable domain is GAGVSQTPSNKVTEKGKYVELRCDPISGHTALYWYRQSLGQGPEFLIYFQGTGAADDSGLPNDRFFAVRPEGSVSTLKIQRTERGDSAVYLCASSPPGTRGNEQFFGPGTRLTVL.

This rearrangement joins TRBV19 to TRBJ2-1; TRBD2 is a possible D gene (6 bases). Germline V gives CDR1 LNHDA, CDR2 SQIVND (reference sequence). The CDR3 length is 12 residues. Trimming cost V 5 bases and J 8 bases, with 10 bases left between them. Here the CDR3 DNA reads TGTGCCAGTAGTTCCCGCGGGGATGAGCAGTTCTTC. Its translation is CASSSRGDEQFF.

The J gene is TRBJ1-2, the V gene TRBV5-1; a possible D gene is TRBD1 (6 bases). The CDR3 is 15 amino acids. Germline V lookup: CDR1 SGHRS, CDR2 YFSETQ. The V and J ends lost 2 bases and 4 bases respectively, with 15 bases between them. CDR3 nucleotides: TGCGCCAGCAGCTTAAAGTACAGGGATTCCTATGGCTACACCTTC. It codes for CASSLKYRDSYGYTF. The full variable domain, its missing parts supplied by reference TRBV5-1 and TRBJ1-2, is KAGVTQTPRYLIKTRGQQVTLSCSPISGHRSVSWYQQTPGQGLQFLFEYFSETQRNKGNFPGRFSGRQFSNSRSEMNVSTLELGDSALYLCASSLKYRDSYGYTFGSGTRLTVV.

The chain joins TRBV7-6 to TRBJ2-5, with D uncertain. The CDR3 sequence is 11 residues long. Germline V gene data show CDR1 as SGHVS and CDR2 as FNYEAQ. V lost 11 bases to trimming and J lost 2 bases, with 9 bases between them. The DNA of the CDR3 is TGTGCCTCGGAGTTTCAAGAGACCCAGTACTTC. Translation gives CASEFQETQYF.

This clone was observed a few times. The gene calls are TRBV6-5 and TRBJ2-7; TRBD2 aligns across 7 bases. The CDR3 contains 15 residues. V was pared by 6 bases and J by 1 base, with 9 bases of the junction left unmatched. The germline CDR1 and CDR2 sequences are MNHEY and SVGAGI. The CDR3, as DNA: TGTGCCAGCAGCGACCGGACGGGGGGATCCTACGAGCAGTACTTC. The encoded protein is CASSDRTGGSYEQYF.

The V and J genes are TRBV5-1 and TRBJ2-7; 10 bases are a match to TRBD2. The V segment lost 0 bases and the J segment 2 bases; nucleotides outside the gene matches: 2. CDR1 is SGHRS and CDR2 is YFSETQ in the germline V gene. The CDR3 totals 15 residues. Here the CDR3 reads CASSLGAGGTYEQYF. The CDR3 DNA reads TGCGCCAGCAGCTTGGGAGCGGGAGGGACCTACGAGCAGTACTTC.

This clone was detected once. This chain uses TRBV2 with TRBJ2-1, with TRBD2 as a possible D gene (6 bases). CDR1 and CDR2 (germline): SNHLY, FYNNEI. This CDR3 spans 16 amino acids. V lost 6 bases and J lost 4, with 19 bases in between. The CDR3 nucleotides read TGTGCCAGCAGGGCCACCTACGCGGGAAGATACAATGAGCAGTTCTTC. Its translation: CASRATYAGRYNEQFF.

This rearrangement joins TRBV11-2 to TRBJ2-1, with 7 positions matching TRBD2. V shed 2 bases, J shed 3 bases, and the junction held 4 bases outside the gene matches. CDR1 is SGHAT and CDR2 is FQNNGV in the germline V gene. The CDR3 has 15 residues. The CDR3 DNA is TGTGCCAGCAGCTTAATCCCTAGCGGCTACAATGAGCAGTTCTTC. Amino acids: CASSLIPSGYNEQFF.

J is TRBJ1-1 and V is TRBV29-1, with TRBD1 as a possible D gene (6 bases). Trimming took 6 bases from V and 2 from J, leaving 10 bases between them. This CDR3 is built from 12 residues. Looked up from germline, CDR1 is SQVTM and CDR2 is ANQGSEA. The CDR3 sequence is CSVDSSNTEAFF. Here the CDR3 DNA reads TGCAGCGTGGACAGCTCTAACACTGAAGCTTTCTTT.